This T cell receptor beta chain was found in a study of metastatic and nonmetastatic thyroid tumors. Study-wide background: Where malignant and benign thyroid patients were concerned, repertoires were compared across blood and tumor or nodule tissue.

This clone was seen ten or more times. Its cognate antigen is unknown. No treatment of any kind had been given to any patient before thyroid surgery. The V end lost 5 bases, the J end lost 5 bases, and 12 bases lay between the germline ends. This CDR3 contains 13 residues. The V gene's germline CDR1 is SNHLY and CDR2 FYNNEI. Findings of the study overall: In blood and tumor, TCR beta diversity was reportedly significantly higher in malignant thyroid tumors than in benign nodules.

In the original workflow: Construction of a distant-metastasis classifier for papillary thyroid cancer relied on CDR3 differences across clinicopathological groups. Via MiXCR, TCRdb re-called the PCR reads. TCRdb's processing, not the authors', yielded these V and J calls. Of around 19,000 clones in the sample, about 16% were seen once. This TCR came from a female donor with papillary thyroid cancer or a benign thyroid nodule (not recorded which). Some clones in this sample may be carry-over from other donors' samples. The genes are TRBV2 and TRBJ2-5; D possibly corresponds to TRBD1 (6 bases). Sample: tumor tissue. CDR3 bases: TGTGCCAGCAGTATAGGGGGAAGGGAGACCCAGTACTTC. Its protein is CASSIGGRETQYF.